This record looks at one TCR beta chain sequence and its context. Antigen unknown. This entry belongs to a study of cytomegalovirus exposure and HLA in healthy donors. Study observations and caveats: Published work reported that the classifier diagnosed cytomegalovirus status with high specificity and sensitivity. Later analysis found that TCR beta chains associated with HLA were more clonally expanded than other, equally common chains.

The PCR ran on 60 Vbeta and 13 Jbeta primers. Authors' processing steps: About 80 million unique TCR beta chains, roughly 11 million of them shared, were counted by a later analysis. Measured with immunoSEQ multiplex PCR; TCRdb has only the in-frame clones, and not every one. The V and J calls and clone size come from that table; D and trimming were worked out from the DNA. Of about 160,000 clones in the sample, 81% are singletons; the top ten hold less than 15%. The sequence came from a woman between 45 and 65 years old in good health and CMV-seronegative. The sequencing sample was made of PBMCs.

The CDR3 reads CAIQAVGTGNGANVLTF. CDR3 in DNA: TGTGCCATCCAGGCCGTTGGGACAGGGAATGGGGCCAACGTCCTGACTTTC. The chain is built from TRBV10-3 and TRBJ2-6; TRBD1 aligns across 9 bases. Germline-derived CDR1 and CDR2 are ENHRY and SYGVKD. The CDR3 consists of 17 residues. With 8 bases clipped from V and 3 bases from J, the junction kept 11 bases outside the gene matches.